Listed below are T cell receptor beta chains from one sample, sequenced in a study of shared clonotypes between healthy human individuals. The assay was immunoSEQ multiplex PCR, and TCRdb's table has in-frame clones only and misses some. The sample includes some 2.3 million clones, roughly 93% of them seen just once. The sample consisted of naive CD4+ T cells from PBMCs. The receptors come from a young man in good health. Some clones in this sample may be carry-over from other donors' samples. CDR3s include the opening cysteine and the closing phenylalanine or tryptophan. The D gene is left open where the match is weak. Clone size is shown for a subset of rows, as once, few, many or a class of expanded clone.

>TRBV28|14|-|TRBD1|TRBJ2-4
TGTGCCAGCACACAACAGGGGGCCAAAAACATTCAGTACTTC
CASTQQGAKNIQYF
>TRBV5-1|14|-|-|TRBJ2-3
TGCGCCAGCAGCTCGGGACACCTAACAGATACGCAGTATTTT
CASSSGHLTDTQYF
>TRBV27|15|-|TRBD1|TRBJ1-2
TGTGCCAGCAGTTTAGTTGGGACAGGGGGCTCTGGCTACACCTTC
CASSLVGTGGSGYTF
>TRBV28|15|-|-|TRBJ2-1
TGTGCCAGCAGCATCGGGGGAAGCTCCTACAATGAGCAGTTCTTC
CASSIGGSSYNEQFF
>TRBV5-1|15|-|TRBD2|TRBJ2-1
TGCGCCAGCAGCTACTTAGCGGGACTTTACAATGAGCAGTTCTTC
CASSYLAGLYNEQFF
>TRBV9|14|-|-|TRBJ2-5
TGTGCCAGCGCGCGAGTGTCCGGCCAAGAGACCCAGTACTTC
CASARVSGQETQYF
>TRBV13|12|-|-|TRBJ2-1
TGTGCCAGCAGCTTAGGTTTACAGGAGCAGTTCTTC
CASSLGLQEQFF
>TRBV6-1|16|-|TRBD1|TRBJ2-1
TGTGCCAGCAGTGAAGCAGGGACAGGGGGGTGGGATGAGCAGTTCTTC
CASSEAGTGGWDEQFF
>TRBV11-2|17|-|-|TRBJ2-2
TGTGCCAGCAGCTTAGCACTGGGACCTCAGAACACCGGGGAGCTGTTTTTT
CASSLALGPQNTGELFF
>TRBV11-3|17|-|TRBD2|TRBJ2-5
TGTGCCAGCAGCTTAGATTCTGGCGGGAGTGGTCGAGAGACCCAGTACTTC
CASSLDSGGSGRETQYF
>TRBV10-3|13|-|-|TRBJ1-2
TGTGCCATCAGTGGACAGCAGACCTATGGCTACACCTTC
CAISGQQTYGYTF
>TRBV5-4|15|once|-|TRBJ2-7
TGTGCCAGCAGCAAATCATCCGGGACACACTACGAGCAGTACTTC
CASSKSSGTHYEQYF
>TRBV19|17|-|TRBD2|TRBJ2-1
TGTGCCAGTAGTATTGGACTAGCGAGGAGCTCCTACAATGAGCAGTTCTTC
CASSIGLARSSYNEQFF
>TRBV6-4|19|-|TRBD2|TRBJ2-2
TGTGCCAGCAGTGACTCACTCAGGACTAGCGGGCTTAACACCGGGGAGCTGTTTTTT
CASSDSLRTSGLNTGELFF
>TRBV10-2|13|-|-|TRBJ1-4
TGCGCCAGCGGAATGGGCAGGGGCCAAAAACTGTTTTTT
CASGMGRGQKLFF
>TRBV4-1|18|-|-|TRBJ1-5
TGCGCCAGCAGCCAAGATACTGGCAGCGTAAATAGCAATCAGCCCCAGCATTTT
CASSQDTGSVNSNQPQHF
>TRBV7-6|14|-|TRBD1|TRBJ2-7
TGTGCCAGCAGCTTAGCGGGGACAGGGGGCGAGCAGTACTTC
CASSLAGTGGEQYF
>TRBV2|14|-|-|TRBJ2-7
TGTGCCAGCAGTGAAGCACGGGGACCAAACGAGCAGTACTTC
CASSEARGPNEQYF
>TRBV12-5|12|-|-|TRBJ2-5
TGTGCTAGTGCGTTGTTCGAGGAGACCCAGTACTTC
CASALFEETQYF
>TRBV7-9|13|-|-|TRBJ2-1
TGTGCCAGCAGCTTGTCCGGACAAAATGAGCAGTTCTTC
CASSLSGQNEQFF
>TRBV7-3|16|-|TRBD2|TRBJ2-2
TGTGCCAGCAGCCAGCCGGGACTAGCGGGAACCGGGGAGCTGTTTTTT
CASSQPGLAGTGELFF
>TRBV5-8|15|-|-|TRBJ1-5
TGTGCCAGCAGCTTCTCGAGGGAGGGCAATCAGCCCCAGCATTTT
CASSFSREGNQPQHF
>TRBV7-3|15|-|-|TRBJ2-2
TGTGCCAGCAGCCCCCAGGGGAGCGGCACCGGGGAGCTGTTTTTT
CASSPQGSGTGELFF
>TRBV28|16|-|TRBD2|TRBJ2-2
TGTGCCAGCAGGCATCGTAGCGGGAGTGTCTCCGGGGAGCTGTTTTTT
CASRHRSGSVSGELFF
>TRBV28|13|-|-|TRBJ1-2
TGTGCCAGCAGTCTTTCCGACAGGCCCGGCTACACCTTC
CASSLSDRPGYTF
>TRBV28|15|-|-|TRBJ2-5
TGTGCCAGCAGTGAACCCAGGGACCTAGGGGAGACCCAGTACTTC
CASSEPRDLGETQYF
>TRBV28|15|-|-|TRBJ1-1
TGTGCCAGCAGTTTATTTTTAGATCTCGGCACTGAAGCTTTCTTT
CASSLFLDLGTEAFF
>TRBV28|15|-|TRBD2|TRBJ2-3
TGTGCCAGCAGTTTAAGCTTGAAGGGAGGGGATACGCAGTATTTT
CASSLSLKGGDTQYF
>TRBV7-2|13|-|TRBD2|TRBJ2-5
TGTGCCAGCAGCACGGGGGGTGGGCAGACCCAGTACTTC
CASSTGGGQTQYF
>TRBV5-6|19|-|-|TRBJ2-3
TGTGCCAGCAGCTCCCCTGGGCGGTCCAGCTTATCCCACACAGATACGCAGTATTTT
CASSSPGRSSLSHTDTQYF
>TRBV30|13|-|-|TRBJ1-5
TGTGCCTGGAGCAGGGGCTACAATCAGCCCCAGCATTTT
CAWSRGYNQPQHF
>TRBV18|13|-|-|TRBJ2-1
TGTGCCAGCTCACCTACTGAGTACAATGAGCAGTTCTTC
CASSPTEYNEQFF
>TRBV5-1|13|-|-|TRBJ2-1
TGCGCCAGCAGCTTGTCAGGGATGAATGAGCAGTTCTTC
CASSLSGMNEQFF
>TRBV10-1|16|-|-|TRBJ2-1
TGCGCCAGCGCACCTGAGATAGCGGTCTCCTACAATGAGCAGTTCTTC
CASAPEIAVSYNEQFF
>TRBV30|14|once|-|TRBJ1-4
TGTGCCTGGAGTGTAGTTGGACAGACGGAAAAACTGTTTTTT
CAWSVVGQTEKLFF
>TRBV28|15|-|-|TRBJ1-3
TGTGCCAGCAGCCCCAGGGGAAGGGCCGGAAACACCATATATTTT
CASSPRGRAGNTIYF
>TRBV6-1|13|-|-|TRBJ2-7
TGTGCCAGCAGTGAAAACTTTCTATACGAGCAGTACTTC
CASSENFLYEQYF
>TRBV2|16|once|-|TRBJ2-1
TGTGCCAGCAGTGAATATTCCCGTTCCATCGGAGGTGAGCAGTTCTTC
CASSEYSRSIGGEQFF
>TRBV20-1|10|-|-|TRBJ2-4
TGCAGTGCTAGAGGAAACATTCAGTACTTC
CSARGNIQYF
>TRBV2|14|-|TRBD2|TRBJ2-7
TGTGCCAGCAGCCAGACTAGCGGGAGAAGCGAGCAGTACTTC
CASSQTSGRSEQYF
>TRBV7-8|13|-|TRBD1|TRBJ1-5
TGTGCCAGCAGCCAGGGGGGGGTTCAGCCCCAGCATTTT
CASSQGGVQPQHF
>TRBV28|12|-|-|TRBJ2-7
TGTGCCACAGGACTTGCCGCCTACGAGCAGTACTTC
CATGLAAYEQYF
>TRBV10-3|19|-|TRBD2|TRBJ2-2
TGTGCCATCAGTGAAAACGCGGGACTAGCGGGAGTGAACACCGGGGAGCTGTTTTTT
CAISENAGLAGVNTGELFF
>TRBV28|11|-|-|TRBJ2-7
TGTGCCATTTCAGGAGTCTACGAGCAGTACTTC
CAISGVYEQYF
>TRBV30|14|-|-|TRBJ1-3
TGTGCCTGGAGTTCATCCCATTCTGGAAACACCATATATTTT
CAWSSSHSGNTIYF
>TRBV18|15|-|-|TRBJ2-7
TGTGCCAGCTCACCTCCCGGGACCAATTCCTACGAGCAGTACTTC
CASSPPGTNSYEQYF
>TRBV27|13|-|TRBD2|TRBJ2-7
TGTGCCAGCAGTTTGGGACTAGCCAACGAGCAGTACTTC
CASSLGLANEQYF
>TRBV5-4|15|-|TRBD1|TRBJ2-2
TGTGCCAGCAGCCGGACAGGGGGTAACACCGGGGAGCTGTTTTTT
CASSRTGGNTGELFF
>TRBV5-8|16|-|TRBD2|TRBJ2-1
TGTGCCAGCAGCACAGGACTAGCGGGTTTCCCCAATGAGCAGTTCTTC
CASSTGLAGFPNEQFF
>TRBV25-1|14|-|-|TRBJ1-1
TGTGCCAGCAGTGTACCAGGACCGAACACTGAAGCTTTCTTT
CASSVPGPNTEAFF
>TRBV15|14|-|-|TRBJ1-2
TGTGCCACCAGCAGAGATCAGGGGAACTATGGCTACACCTTC
CATSRDQGNYGYTF
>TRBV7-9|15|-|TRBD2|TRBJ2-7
TGTGCCAGCAGCTTAGTTGGGACTACCAACTACGAGCAGTACTTC
CASSLVGTTNYEQYF
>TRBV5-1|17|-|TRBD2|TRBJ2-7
TGCGCCAGCAGCTTGGCCGCCCTGGGACTAACCTCCTACGAGCAGTACTTC
CASSLAALGLTSYEQYF
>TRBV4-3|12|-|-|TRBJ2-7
TGCGCCAGCAGCCAAGAGGGAGAGGAGCAGTACTTC
CASSQEGEEQYF